This T cell receptor beta chain was identified during a study of siplizumab effects on memory and regulatory T cells. The V end was cut by 1 base, the J end by 4 bases, with 7 bases between. Germline assignment: CDR1 SQVTM and CDR2 ANQGSEA. This CDR3 has 12 amino acids. Assay: immunoSEQ multiplex PCR; the TCRdb copy retains only in-frame clones and omits some. The repertoire holds roughly 110,000 clones, with 93% as singletons. This rearrangement joins TRBV29-1 to TRBJ1-2, with no clear D. The material sequenced was non-Treg CD4+ T cells sorted from blood. The source is a human donor in good health. The CDR3 loop is CSVEGQSYGYTF. CDR3 DNA sequence: TGCAGCGTTGAAGGGCAGTCCTATGGCTACACCTTC.